This note documents a single TCR beta chain sequence. Its matching antigen is unknown. The germline V and J ends were trimmed by 5 bases and 3 bases, with 11 bases remaining between them. The germline gives CDR1 SGHTA, CDR2 FQGNSA. This CDR3 comprises 14 residues. The sample belongs to a study of radiotherapy plus CTLA-4 blockade in lung cancer. The repertoire was sequenced with immunoSEQ multiplex PCR; TCRdb's copy has only in-frame clones and lacks some. In the table there are 85,000 to 120,000 clones, over 75% of which are singletons. Broader study findings: Together with interferon-beta, which increased in serum after radiation, early dynamic changes in blood T cell clones were reportedly the best predictors of response. Among blood TCR repertoires after radiotherapy plus ipilimumab, tumor-derived clones expanded.

Participants had chemo-refractory metastatic non-small-cell lung cancer and were treated with focal radiation plus ipilimumab CTLA-4 blockade. The genes are TRBV7-2 and TRBJ1-5; D unclear. The TCR was taken from a human donor with non-small cell lung cancer that progressed on radiotherapy plus ipilimumab. Some clones in this sample may be carry-over from other donors' samples. This specimen was peripheral blood, taken from a patient treated with radiotherapy plus ipilimumab. Here the CDR3 reads CASSPNADNQPQHF. In DNA, the CDR3 is TGTGCCAGCAGCCCCAACGCCGACAATCAGCCCCAGCATTTT.